This T cell receptor beta chain was found in a study of blood T cell repertoires in COVID-19. Produced via immunoSEQ multiplex PCR; TCRdb's table is partial and in-frame only. The sample shows about 200,000 clones, approximately 90% of them seen only once. Per the germline V gene, CDR1 is PRHDT and CDR2 is FYEKMQ (reference sequence). The CDR3 contains 14 residues. Trimming took 5 bases from V and 4 from J; bases not matched to a gene: 7. This receptor was obtained from a man over 45 with acute or convalescent COVID-19. The chain joins TRBV13 to TRBJ2-5; 7 bases map to TRBD1. The sample consisted of peripheral blood. CDR3 bases: TGTGCCAGCAGCCCAAGGACAGGCCCAGAGACCCAGTACTTC. It encodes CASSPRTGPETQYF. The full variable domain, rest sourced from reference TRBV13 and TRBJ2-5, is AAGVIQSPRHLIKEKRETATLKCYPIPRHDTVYWYQQGPGQDPQFLISFYEKMQSDKGSIPDRFSAQQFSDYHSELNMSSLELGDSALYFCASSPRTGPETQYFGPGTRLLVL.